The 13 T cell receptor beta chains below come from one sample, sequenced in a study. TCRdb independently ran MiXCR on the 5' RACE reads; one entry per CDR3 protein. The profile covers 60,000 to 65,000 distinct CDR3 sequences, with roughly 23% appearing a single time and 2.5% to 3% taken by the ten largest. Sequenced sample: memory CD4+ T cells sorted from a lymph node. The subset here: memory CD4+ T cells, CD4+CD45RO+CD25-. The receptor source for this set is a female donor with breast cancer.

The J gene is TRBJ2-7, the V gene TRBV7-2; 7 bases match TRBD1. Trimming took 3 bases from V and 2 from J; bases not matched to a gene: 4. This CDR3 is built from 14 residues. CDR1 and CDR2 (germline): SGHTA, FQGNSA. The CDR3 nucleotides are TGTGCCAGCAGCTTTGGACAGGCCGCCTACGAGCAGTACTTC. As protein: CASSFGQAAYEQYF.

This clonotype came up many times. This rearrangement joins TRBV6-5 to TRBJ1-1, with 8 bases that match TRBD1. Germline values: CDR1 MNHEY, CDR2 SVGAGI. The CDR3 extends over 13 amino acids. Losses at the gene ends were 5 bases for V and 10 bases for J; bases not matched to a gene: 9. CDR3 coding DNA: TGTGCCAGCAGTCTTGCAGGGGGCCGTACAGCTTTCTTT. Its translation is CASSLAGGRTAFF.

As to this clonotype: One junction end does not reproduce the germline sequence, and a read error may be involved. This chain connects TRBV7-9 to TRBJ2-2, with TRBD1 matching 9 bases. CDR3 length equals 15 residues. CDR1 and CDR2 from the germline V gene are SEHNR and FQNEAQ (reference sequence). The CDR3 region is CASSLTGTGTGGLFF. The CDR3 DNA follows: TGTGCCAGCAGCTTGACCGGGACAGGGACCGGGGGGCTGTTTTTT.

This clonotype was detected a few times. The gene calls are TRBV28 and TRBJ1-2; 8 bases match TRBD1. The CDR3 loop spans 13 amino acids. The V and J ends lost 5 bases and 7 bases, in that order; junction bases with no gene match: 6. Germline lookup yields CDR1 MDHEN and CDR2 SYDVKM. CDR3 in amino acids: CASSSPGTGGYTF. As DNA, the CDR3 is TGTGCCAGCAGTAGTCCCGGGACAGGTGGCTACACCTTC.

This clonotype has just a few counts. The chain joins TRBV4-2 to TRBJ1-4, with D hard to call. V gave up 0 bases and J gave up 8 bases, with 13 bases separating them. The CDR3 contains 15 residues. Germline loops: CDR1 LGHNA, CDR2 YNFKEQ. CDR3 DNA: TGTGCCAGCAGCCAAGAGGGCAGGAAAGAAGAAAAACTGTTTTTT. Its protein is CASSQEGRKEEKLFF.

The rearrangement links TRBV6-5 to TRBJ1-4; no reliable D call. This CDR3 has 15 residues. Trimming pared 6 bases from V and 5 bases from J, leaving 16 bases between. The germline gives CDR1 MNHEY, CDR2 SVGAGI. This CDR3 reads CASSPPGRANEKLFF. The CDR3 nucleotides are TGTGCCAGCAGCCCCCCGGGGAGAGCAAATGAAAAACTGTTTTTT.

The V call is TRBV5-1, the J call TRBJ1-3; D unresolved. Germline V gives CDR1 SGHRS, CDR2 YFSETQ. The CDR3 is 13 residues long. With 0 bases removed from V and 4 bases from J, the gap between germline ends came to 5 bases. CDR3: CASSLAMGNTIYF. Here the CDR3 DNA reads TGCGCCAGCAGCTTGGCAATGGGAAACACCATATATTTT. Filled out from reference TRBV5-1 and TRBJ1-3, the complete variable domain reads KAGVTQTPRYLIKTRGQQVTLSCSPISGHRSVSWYQQTPGQGLQFLFEYFSETQRNKGNFPGRFSGRQFSNSRSEMNVSTLELGDSALYLCASSLAMGNTIYFGEGSWLTVV.

With regard to this clonotype: Just one base apart from a much larger clone, this may be a read error. The V call is TRBV6-5, the J call TRBJ1-5; the match to TRBD1 covers 7 bases. CDR1 is MNHEY, CDR2 SVGAGI, per germline. The CDR3 sequence is 15 residues long. The CDR3 nucleotides read TGTGCCAGCAGGAAGGCCGGGACAGAGAATCAGCCCCCGCATTTT. Translation gives CASRKAGTENQPPHF.

The chain links TRBV19 to TRBJ1-5; no definite D call. V shed 1 base and J shed 4 bases, with 2 bases lying between them. The CDR3 extends over 12 amino acids. The germline CDR1 and CDR2 sequences are LNHDA and SQIVND (reference sequence). The CDR3 sequence is CASSIGNQPQHF. DNA for the CDR3: TGTGCCAGTAGTATAGGGAATCAGCCCCAGCATTTT.

A word on this clonotype: Likely a read error: the CDR3 ends without its conserved phenylalanine or tryptophan. V and J are TRBV5-1 and TRBJ2-1, with 9 bases matching TRBD1. The CDR3 covers 14 residues. J was trimmed by 7 bases and V by 4 bases; bases with no gene match: 6. CDR1 and CDR2 from the germline V gene are SGHRS and YFSETQ. CDR3 DNA: TGCGCCAGCAGCCTGGGACAGGGTGTTAATGAGCAGTTCATC. Its protein product is CASSLGQGVNEQFI.

A remark on this clonotype: Being one base from a much bigger clone, this may be a read error. The V and J genes are TRBV12-3 or TRBV12-4 and TRBJ1-3; 7 nucleotides line up with TRBD1. The CDR3 covers 13 residues. CDR3 nucleotides: TGTGCCAGCAGTTGGGACAGTAGAAACACCATACATTTT. It specifies CASSWDSRNTIHF.

This sequence joins TRBV14 and TRBJ2-5, with D unclear. V shed 2 bases and J shed 4 bases, with 8 bases lying between them. The germline gives CDR1 SGHDN, CDR2 FVKESK. The CDR3 contains 13 residues. The CDR3 sequence is CASSQNFVETQYF. CDR3 bases: TGTGCCAGCAGCCAAAATTTTGTAGAGACCCAGTACTTC.

This clonotype was detected only a few times. The J gene is TRBJ2-5, the V gene TRBV4-1; unclear D gene. The length of the CDR3 is 12 residues. The V end was cut by 2 bases, the J end by 5 bases, with 6 bases between. Germline values: CDR1 MGHRA, CDR2 YSYEKL. This CDR3 reads CASSQSGETQYF. DNA for the CDR3: TGCGCCAGCAGCCAATCCGGCGAGACCCAGTACTTC.